The rows below give T cell receptor beta chains drawn from one sample of a study of blood T cell repertoires in COVID-19. The protocol was immunoSEQ multiplex PCR, while the TCRdb copy is restricted to in-frame clones and leaves out a portion. The profile shows around 110,000 clones, approximately 87% of them singletons. The sequencing sample was made of peripheral blood. The receptors were sampled from a man aged 25 to 40 with acute or convalescent COVID-19. CDR3s leave out the opening cysteine and the closing phenylalanine or tryptophan. The order of the fields is V gene, J gene, CDR3 length, CDR3 protein.

TRBV6-2/TRBV6-3	TRBJ2-7	10	ASSTTGAEQY
TRBV18	TRBJ2-3	14	ASSPPGTRSTDTQY
TRBV10-1	TRBJ2-1	13	ASSESGDSFSEQF
TRBV6-5	TRBJ2-1	14	ASSYSSFGGRNEQF
TRBV18	TRBJ1-1	12	ASSPAQGSTEAF
TRBV27	TRBJ2-1	14	ASSPSGASSYNEQF
TRBV12-5	TRBJ1-1	13	ASGLPPPGDAEAF
TRBV5-8	TRBJ1-3	14	ASSLGQGHSGNTIY
TRBV4-3	TRBJ2-3	13	ASSLDGDSTDTQY
TRBV6-5	TRBJ2-5	14	ASSYSTSGHQETQY
TRBV4-1	TRBJ2-2	15	ASSHTLAGVPTGELF
TRBV3-1/TRBV3-2	TRBJ2-1	19	ASSQAEVGREGLPTYNEQF
TRBV10-3	TRBJ1-1	11	AINQGLDTEAF
TRBV19	TRBJ1-4	15	ARRSGTGFITNEKLF
TRBV25-1	TRBJ2-1	13	ASSDLGPGADEQF
TRBV28	TRBJ2-7	13	ASRLSMGGSYEQY
TRBV2	TRBJ1-5	12	ASSPGTGDQPQH
TRBV13	TRBJ2-2	15	ASSLGTSGIPTGELF
TRBV6-5	TRBJ1-2	14	ASSYSAQGSNYGYT
TRBV12-3/TRBV12-4	TRBJ2-2	11	ATQVGGTGELF
TRBV5-6	TRBJ2-3	16	ASSPTGLAGARGDTQY
TRBV7-2	TRBJ1-2	14	ASSPPEAQGLYGYT
TRBV4-3	TRBJ1-2	13	ASSHGQGAGYGYT